This TCR beta chain was captured in a study of blood T cell repertoires in COVID-19. Study-wide background: The origin of the acute and convalescent COVID-19 samples was the United States, Italy and Spain. PBMCs, B-cell-depleted T cells, or T cells provided the cDNA or gDNA that made up the material.

This CDR3 region has 14 residues. CDR1 and CDR2 (germline): SNHLY, FYNNEI. Trimming removed 2 bases at V and 3 bases at J, with 11 bases between. Original processing methods: Quantification of nucleated cells was approximated via reference gene primer amplification. The repertoire was sequenced with immunoSEQ multiplex PCR; TCRdb's copy has only in-frame clones and lacks some. That table supplies the V and J calls and clone size; D and trimming were determined from the DNA. This sample carries tens of thousands of clones, roughly nine tenths of them seen once, and the ten largest clones take approximately 31%.

The clonotype originates from a woman between 70 and 85 years old with active COVID-19. Material for sequencing was peripheral blood. V and J are TRBV2 and TRBJ2-7; D unresolved. DNA for the CDR3: TGTGCCAGCAGTGAAACGGCAGGAAACTACGAGCAGTACTTC. Translation gives CASSETAGNYEQYF. Looking up the rest from reference TRBV2 and TRBJ2-7 gives the full variable domain: EPEVTQTPSHQVTQMGQEVILRCVPISNHLYFYWYRQILGQKVEFLVSFYNNEISEKSEIFDDQFSVERPDGSNFTLKIRSTKLEDSAMYFCASSETAGNYEQYFGPGTRLTVT.